The source of this T cell receptor beta chain is a study of CD8+CD57+ T cells in acquired aplastic anemia. Study results and limitations: Statistical testing detected no significant gap in CD8+ Simpson's diversity between patients and controls.

Worth noting for this clonotype: Its antigen is still unknown.

All sequencing subjects had displayed CD8+CD57+ cell expansion on flow cytometry. Each of the patients presented with severe acquired aplastic anemia. Receipt of therapy had not occurred in any patient by the time of blood sampling. CDR3 and TCR beta VDJ profiling relied on genomic DNA as the template. MiXCR, run by TCRdb on the reads, gives a single entry per CDR3 protein. The repertoire consists of about half a million distinct CDR3 sequences, with roughly a third occurring once and the leading ten covering 0.8% to 0.85%. This CDR3 spans 14 amino acids. With 4 bases removed from V and 2 bases from J, the gap between germline ends came to 12 bases. Germline loops: CDR1 SGDLS, CDR2 YYNGEE.

The chain employs TRBV9 and TRBJ2-5; weak D call: TRBD1 (6 bases). The receptor was isolated from a human donor with aplastic anemia. The source material was sorted CD4+, CD8+, or CD8+CD57+ T cells (not recorded which) from PBMCs. CDR3 sequence reads: CASSPPDRQETQYF. The CDR3 DNA reads TGTGCCAGCAGCCCGCCGGACAGACAAGAGACCCAGTACTTC.